This TCR beta chain is from a study of T cells after yellow fever vaccination. The CDR3 contains 13 residues. CDR1 and CDR2 from the germline V gene are DFQATT and SNEGSKA (reference sequence). The trim removed 5 bases at V and 5 bases at J, leaving 7 bases unmatched. The study's findings and limits: The appearance of a small share of clonotypes in both CD4 and CD8 compartments was observed. Booster samples showed a return of most primary-vaccination clones (approximately 95% CD4, around 88% CD8).

The 5'RACE template-switching step produced TCR cDNA and added a universal primer site and UMIs. TCRdb itself ran the 5' RACE reads through MiXCR, one entry per CDR3 protein. Among over 110,000 distinct CDR3 sequences listed, 7% to 9% were seen once. This clonotype appeared many times. The target antigen is unknown. The rearrangement joins TRBV20-1 to TRBJ2-7; 9 bases match TRBD1. The material sequenced was CD4+ T cells sorted from PBMCs, taken 5 days after the yellow fever booster vaccination. This receptor was taken from a man under 40 who received the YFV17D yellow fever vaccine. The CDR3 spells CSASPGQGDEQYF. The CDR3 DNA reads as TGCAGTGCTTCTCCGGGACAGGGAGACGAGCAGTACTTC.